The TCR beta chain under discussion was sequenced for a study of PD-L1 blockade in urothelial cancer. As for the study in general: Patients initiated atezolizumab around 2014 at 1,200 mg intravenously every 3 weeks. Study-level points and caveats: Patients who had durable benefit saw their tumor-associated blood clones expand more at 3 weeks.

CDR3 size: 13 residues. V was shortened by 4 bases and J by 7 bases, with 13 bases between the two germline ends. Germline V gene lookup returns CDR1 MDHEN and CDR2 SYDVKM. The data were produced by immunoSEQ multiplex PCR, yet TCRdb's version contains in-frame clones alone and is incomplete. Among 70,000 to 100,000 clones, around 84% were seen once, and the ten largest hold 2% to 2.5%. The time point was: pretreatment peripheral blood. Points on this clone: The antigen remains unidentified.

This receptor was taken from a man between 60 and 75 years old with urothelial cancer. This rearrangement joins TRBV28 to TRBJ1-2; D unresolved. The sample here was PBMCs, taken around atezolizumab (anti-PD-L1) treatment. The CDR3: CASSSLGNFGYTF. CDR3 nucleotides: TGTGCCAGCAGTTCACTAGGGAATTTTGGCTACACCTTC.